The 32 T cell receptor beta chains in this list originate from one sample, sequenced in a study of T cell clonality in common variable immunodeficiency. General observations from the study: In common variable immunodeficiency, TCR beta chains reportedly carried fewer deletions and N-nucleotide insertions.

These TCRs' antigens remain unknown. Data came from immunoSEQ multiplex PCR; TCRdb stores just in-frame clones and leaves some out. Observed in the sample are just over 15,000 clones, none of them singletons. Sequencing was performed on peripheral blood mononuclear cells. Source of these receptors: a human donor with common variable immunodeficiency.

This clone was counted between two and nine times. The observed sequence ends 3 residues before the CDR3 terminus, with the missing tail filled in from the germline J gene. The chain recombines TRBV7-3 with TRBJ1-1; D possibly corresponds to TRBD1 (5 bases). Germline V gene sequence: CDR1 SGHTA, CDR2 FQGTGA. The CDR3 extends over 17 amino acids. Trimming took 0 bases from V and 3 from J, leaving 17 bases between them. The CDR3 sequence is CASSLTAGGTFDTEAFF. The part of the CDR3 DNA that was read is TGTGCCAGCAGCTTAACCGCCGGAGGGACTTTTGACACTGAA. Full variable domain (rest looked up from reference TRBV7-3 and TRBJ1-1): GAGVSQTPSNKVTEKGKYVELRCDPISGHTALYWYRQSLGQGPEFLIYFQGTGAADDSGLPNDRFFAVRPEGSVSTLKIQRTERGDSAVYLCASSLTAGGTFDTEAFFGQGTRLTVV.

This clone has a handful of counts. CDR3 in amino acids: CASRGMRQGNTEAFF. CDR3 DNA, as far as it was read: TGTGCCAGTAGGGGAATGAGACAGGGGAACACTGAA. V gene TRBV19 combines with J gene TRBJ1-1, with 7 bases matching TRBD1. The read comes to an end 3 residues before the CDR3 does, leaving the germline J gene to fill in the end. The CDR3 runs to 15 residues. V gave up 6 bases and J gave up 1 base; unmatched junction bases: 8. The germline gives CDR1 LNHDA, CDR2 SQIVND (reference sequence).

Comment on this clone: Read sequence stops 3 residues before the CDR3 end, and the germline J gene provides the missing end. The rearrangement joins TRBV7-2 to TRBJ2-1; 8 bases fit TRBD2. V was clipped by 2 bases and J by 6 bases; unmatched bases: 6. The CDR3 is made up of 15 amino acids. CDR1 SGHTA and CDR2 FQGNSA come from the germline V gene. CDR3 bases read: TGTGCCAGCAGCTTAAGAACTAGCGGTTCCAATGAG. Its protein product is CASSLRTSGSNE. The whole CDR3 sequence reads CASSLRTSGSNEQFF.

This clone came up many times. The read terminates 3 residues before the CDR3 end, so the remaining end is supplied by the germline J gene. The V call is TRBV7-2, the J call TRBJ2-3; 10 bases fit TRBD2. Germline trimming cut 5 bases from V and 4 bases from J; bases unmatched to any gene: 6. The CDR3 has 15 amino acids. Germline lookup yields CDR1 SGHTA and CDR2 FQGNSA. The DNA read from the CDR3 is TGTGCCAGCAGCCCTAGCGGGGGTACCGCAGATACG. Amino acids: CASSPSGGTADT. The complete CDR3 reads CASSPSGGTADTQYF.

Partial CDR3 DNA: TGTGCCAGTAGTCGTCAGGGACAACAAGAGACC. It yields the protein CASSRQGQQET. The whole CDR3 protein reads CASSRQGQQETQYF. V and J are TRBV19 and TRBJ2-5, with a weak D call TRBD1 (6 bases). The read falls 3 residues short of the CDR3 end, and the missing part is taken from the germline J gene. Germline values: CDR1 LNHDA, CDR2 SQIVND (reference sequence). CDR3 length: 14 amino acids. V lost 5 bases, J lost 2 bases, and 12 bases lay in between.

As to this clone: The read terminates 3 residues ahead of where the CDR3 ends, so the germline J gene completes it. V and J are TRBV7-9 and TRBJ1-2; D not certain. Trimming took off 5 bases at V and 4 bases at J, with 17 bases between the two ends. The CDR3 loop spans 15 amino acids. Germline V gives CDR1 SEHNR, CDR2 FQNEAQ (reference sequence). CDR3 bases read: TGTGCCAGCAGCGTAGGTTCAGGCCGCCCCTATGGC. It codes for CASSVGSGRPYG. The whole CDR3 protein reads CASSVGSGRPYGYTF.

Points on this clone: Read coverage stops 3 residues before the CDR3 terminus; the germline J gene supplies the remainder. The rearrangement joins TRBV2 to TRBJ2-7, with D perhaps TRBD1 (7 bases). CDR3 length: 13 residues. Germline CDR1 reads SNHLY; CDR2 reads FYNNEI. The V end was cut by 7 bases, the J end by 5 bases, with 15 bases between. This chain's CDR3 is CASTRQGGHEQYF. The covered CDR3 bases are TGTGCCAGCACCCGACAGGGAGGCCACGAG.

A word on this clone: The sequence runs out 3 residues before the end of the CDR3; the remainder is reconstructed from the germline J gene. The chain has TRBV10-3 and TRBJ2-7; TRBD1 agrees at 7 bases. Germline V gene lookup returns CDR1 ENHRY and CDR2 SYGVKD. The CDR3 covers 14 residues. The V gene end was trimmed by 7 bases and the J gene end by 0 bases; junction bases not matched to a gene: 6. This chain's CDR3 is CAIMGTESSYEQYF. The DNA read from the CDR3 is TGTGCCATCATGGGGACAGAAAGCTCCTACGAG.

In this sample, this clone turned up a few times. The missing CDR3 end, 3 residues past where the read stops, is filled in from the germline J gene. The V call is TRBV7-6, the J call TRBJ1-1; TRBD1 aligns across 9 bases. The V gene's germline CDR1 is SGHVS and CDR2 FNYEAQ. The CDR3 spans 16 residues. The ends lost 1 base at V and 5 bases at J; junction bases unmatched: 8. The sequenced part of the CDR3 DNA is TGTGCCAGCAGCTTAGAAGTGGGAGGGACAGGGACTGAA. This sequence encodes CASSLEVGGTGTE. The CDR3, in full, reads CASSLEVGGTGTEAFF.

In its sample, this clone was seen a few times. The read ends 3 residues before the CDR3 terminus; that terminus is restored from the germline J gene. The chain joins TRBV7-9 to TRBJ2-7; TRBD2 matches at 8 bases. J was trimmed by 5 bases and V by 11 bases; bases with no gene match: 5. Germline V gene sequence: CDR1 SEHNR, CDR2 FQNEAQ (reference sequence). The CDR3 runs 11 residues. CDR3 protein: CAAGRGHEQYF. Incomplete CDR3 DNA: TGTGCCGCCGGGAGGGGTCACGAG.

This clone was detected a few times. Sequencing ends 3 residues short of the CDR3 end; the germline J gene provides the rest. The chain couples TRBV20-1 to TRBJ2-1, with unresolved D. Deletions cut 6 bases from V and 3 bases from J, with 15 bases between. The CDR3 runs to 14 residues. Germline loops: CDR1 DFQATT, CDR2 SNEGSKA (reference sequence). Here the CDR3 reads CSAPGLLSYNEQFF. The covered CDR3 bases are TGCAGTGCCCCGGGTTTGTTAAGCTACAATGAG.

In this sample, this clone turned up many times. The missing CDR3 end, 3 residues past where the read stops, is filled in from the germline J gene. This sequence joins TRBV19 and TRBJ2-2, with TRBD1 as a possible D gene (5 bases). This CDR3 has 14 amino acids. Trimming removed 5 bases from V and 0 bases from J, with 7 bases in between. Germline CDR1 and CDR2: LNHDA and SQIVND (reference sequence). CDR3 region: CASSRRANTGELFF. Partial CDR3 DNA: TGTGCCAGTAGTCGCAGGGCGAACACCGGGGAG.

This clone was counted between two and nine times. The read ends 3 residues early relative to the CDR3; the germline J gene fills the gap. The identical CDR3 is also encoded by other nucleotide sequences in the sample. The chain is built from TRBV7-2 and TRBJ1-3, with D possibly matching TRBD1 (5 bases). CDR1 is SGHTA and CDR2 is FQGNSA in the germline V gene. This CDR3 has 15 residues. V was cut by 1 base and J by 2 bases, with 9 bases left in between. The sequenced CDR3 bases are TGTGCCAGCAGCTTAGTAGCGGGGGCTGGAAACACC. Protein product: CASSLVAGAGNT. The CDR3 in full is CASSLVAGAGNTIYF. Combining the CDR3 with reference TRBV7-2 and TRBJ1-3 gives the whole variable domain GAGVSQSPSNKVTEKGKDVELRCDPISGHTALYWYRQSLGQGLEFLIYFQGNSAPDKSGLPSDRFSAERTGGSVSTLTIQRTQQEDSAVYLCASSLVAGAGNTIYFGEGSWLTVV.

As to this clone: The CDR3 end is not reached by the read, which stops 3 residues before it; the germline J gene fills it in. This chain links TRBV7-6 with TRBJ2-1; TRBD2 matches at 8 bases. The J segment lost 3 bases and the V segment lost 2 bases, leaving 3 bases of the junction unmatched. This CDR3 comprises 15 residues. CDR1 and CDR2 (germline): SGHVS, FNYEAQ. The sequenced CDR3 bases are TGTGCCAGCAGCTTACTACGGGGGGGCTACAATGAG. Its protein is CASSLLRGGYNE. Given in full, the CDR3 is CASSLLRGGYNEQFF.

This clone was recorded a few times. The CDR3 extends 3 residues past the end of the read, so its final part is completed from the germline J gene. The chain carries TRBV2 and TRBJ1-5; D possibly corresponds to TRBD1 (5 bases). The germline V gene encodes CDR1 SNHLY and CDR2 FYNNEI. This CDR3 region has 16 residues. Deletions cut 0 bases from V and 1 base from J, with 10 bases between. The covered CDR3 bases are TGTGCCAGCAGTGAAGCGCCAGGGATGAGCAATCAGCCC. Encoded protein: CASSEAPGMSNQP. The whole CDR3 protein is CASSEAPGMSNQPQHF.

About this clone itself: The read gets to within 3 residues of the CDR3 end, and the germline J gene fills in the rest. The chain employs TRBV7-2 and TRBJ2-5, with TRBD1 as a possible D gene (6 bases). CDR3 length equals 13 residues. The germline V and J ends were trimmed by 5 bases and 2 bases, with 9 bases remaining between them. Looked up from germline, CDR1 is SGHTA and CDR2 is FQGNSA. Here the CDR3 reads CASSPGQQETQYF. Incomplete CDR3 DNA: TGTGCCAGCAGCCCCGGACAGCAAGAGACC.

Note on this clone: The CDR3 end falls 3 residues outside the read, so it is completed with the germline J gene. This chain joins TRBV7-9 and TRBJ1-5, with unresolved D. Germline V CDR1 and CDR2: SEHNR, FQNEAQ (reference sequence). The CDR3 length is 13 residues. Trimming removed 4 bases from V and 2 bases from J, with 6 bases in between. The CDR3 region is CASSSGGNQPQHF. The sequenced part of the CDR3 DNA is TGTGCCAGCAGCTCGGGTGGCAATCAGCCC.

This clone has at least ten counts. The read is 3 residues too short to cover the CDR3 end, so that end is filled in from the germline J gene. The chain links TRBV28 to TRBJ2-7; 12 positions match TRBD2. The CDR3 totals 16 residues. V shed 3 bases and J 3 bases; nucleotides not matched to a gene: 6. Germline CDR1 MDHEN, CDR2 SYDVKM. CDR3 loop: CASSFDGLAGNYEQYF. CDR3 DNA, as far as it was read: TGTGCCAGCAGTTTTGACGGACTAGCGGGAAACTACGAG.

A remark on this clone: The DNA ends 3 residues before the CDR3 does, and the rest of the CDR3 is filled in from the germline J gene. V gene TRBV5-4 combines with J gene TRBJ2-7; the match to TRBD2 covers 10 bases. V shed 2 bases, J shed 2 bases, and the junction held 4 bases outside the gene matches. CDR3 length equals 15 residues. Germline assignment: CDR1 SGHNT and CDR2 YYREEE (reference sequence). CDR3 sequence reads: CASSLELAGPYEQYF. CDR3 DNA (partial): TGTGCCAGCAGCTTAGAACTAGCGGGGCCCTACGAG.

This clone was seen only a few times. The read gets to within 3 residues of the CDR3 end, and the germline J gene fills in the rest. The chain carries TRBV11-3 and TRBJ2-2, with 7 bases identical to TRBD2. This CDR3 has 13 residues. V shed 4 bases and J 4 bases; nucleotides not matched to a gene: 0. Germline V gene lookup returns CDR1 SGHNT and CDR2 YENEEA. The CDR3 sequence: CASSSGGTGELFF. The part of the CDR3 DNA that was read is TGTGCCAGCAGCTCGGGGGGCACCGGGGAG.

In its sample, this clone was seen a few times. Read sequence stops 3 residues before the CDR3 end, and the germline J gene provides the missing end. The chain links TRBV6-2 or TRBV6-3 to TRBJ2-5; 9 nucleotides match TRBD2. The CDR3 consists of 16 residues. V dropped 2 bases and J dropped 0; count of bases not matched to a gene: 4. Looked up from germline, CDR1 is MNHEY and CDR2 is SVGEGT. This CDR3 is CASSYGRGGYQETQYF. The covered CDR3 bases are TGTGCCAGCAGTTACGGGCGGGGGGGGTACCAAGAGACC.

Sample share makes this clone medium-sized. The CDR3 bases that were read are TGTGCCAGCAGTGGCAGGGGAAGGCACTATGGC. Its protein product is CASSGRGRHYG. The CDR3 as a whole reads CASSGRGRHYGYTF. V usage is TRBV14 and J usage is TRBJ1-2; a possible D gene is TRBD1 (6 bases). From the germline J gene comes the end of the CDR3, since the read stops 3 residues before it. Germline CDR1 is SGHDN and CDR2 is FVKESK. Trimming took 6 bases from V and 3 from J, leaving 14 bases between them. This CDR3 is 14 amino acids long.

This clone was observed a few times. The read ends 3 residues shy of where the CDR3 ends; the end is completed using the germline J gene. The V gene is TRBV7-9, the J gene TRBJ2-7; a weak D match, TRBD1 (6 bases). Germline loops: CDR1 SEHNR, CDR2 FQNEAQ (reference sequence). With 7 bases removed from V and 2 bases from J, the gap between germline ends came to 18 bases. The CDR3 sequence is 15 residues long. The CDR3 reads CASNNPGRGTYEQYF. Partial CDR3 DNA: TGTGCCAGCAATAACCCGGGCAGGGGAACCTACGAG.

Concerning this clone itself: The read halts 3 residues ahead of the CDR3 end, with the missing end drawn from the germline J gene. The chain couples TRBV7-9 to TRBJ1-1; TRBD1 agrees at 9 bases. Trimming removed 4 bases from V and 3 bases from J; junction bases left unmatched: 3. The CDR3 has 14 amino acids. The germline gives CDR1 SEHNR, CDR2 FQNEAQ (reference sequence). CDR3 loop: CASSSRDRDTEAFF. The sequenced CDR3 bases are TGTGCCAGCAGCTCCCGGGACAGGGACACTGAA.

The sample holds many counts of this clone. The CDR3 goes on 3 residues after the read ends, and that part is filled in from the germline J gene. This rearrangement joins TRBV4-1 to TRBJ2-7; TRBD2 matches 10 bases. The J segment lost 4 bases and the V segment lost 3 bases, leaving 0 bases of the junction unmatched. This CDR3 region has 13 residues. Looked up from germline, CDR1 is MGHRA and CDR2 is YSYEKL. The CDR3 is CASSQTSGYEQYF. The sequenced CDR3 bases are TGCGCCAGCAGCCAGACTAGCGGGTACGAG.

This clone has just a few counts. The read ends 3 residues early relative to the CDR3; the germline J gene fills the gap. The chain links TRBV7-9 to TRBJ2-3, with D perhaps TRBD2 (6 bases). This CDR3 is built from 15 residues. Deletions cut 3 bases from V and 0 bases from J, with 10 bases between. Germline V lookup: CDR1 SEHNR, CDR2 FQNEAQ (reference sequence). Here the CDR3 reads CASSFDSGSTDTQYF. CDR3 DNA (partial): TGTGCCAGCAGCTTCGATAGCGGAAGCACAGATACG.

This clone has at least ten counts. Read sequence stops 3 residues before the CDR3 end, and the germline J gene provides the missing end. V is TRBV18 and J is TRBJ1-4; 10 bases agree with TRBD1. V was pared by 6 bases and J by 1 base, with 8 bases of the junction left unmatched. The length of the CDR3 is 17 residues. Germline V CDR1 and CDR2: KGHSH, LQKENI. The CDR3 sequence: CASSHDRGLGTNEKLFF. The part of the CDR3 DNA that was read is TGTGCCAGCTCCCACGACAGGGGGCTAGGAACTAATGAAAAA. The variable domain in full, with the rest retrieved from reference TRBV18 and TRBJ1-4, is NAGVMQNPRHLVRRRGQEARLRCSPMKGHSHVYWYRQLPEEGLKFMVYLQKENIIDESGMPKERFSAEFPKEGPSILRIQQVVRGDSAAYFCASSHDRGLGTNEKLFFGSGTQLSVL.

This clone has only a few counts. The read ends 3 residues early relative to the CDR3; the germline J gene fills the gap. This chain connects TRBV7-9 to TRBJ1-2; D gene uncertain. The V gene lost 6 bases and the J gene lost 2 bases, with 7 bases spanning the gap. The CDR3 extends over 12 amino acids. Germline CDR1 SEHNR, CDR2 FQNEAQ (reference sequence). This CDR3 reads CASRFVNYGYTF. The DNA read from the CDR3 is TGTGCCAGCAGGTTCGTCAACTATGGC.

This clone has just a few counts. The CDR3 goes on 3 residues after the read ends, and that part is filled in from the germline J gene. The J gene is TRBJ1-1, the V gene TRBV7-9; the D gene is possibly TRBD1 (5 bases). Trimming took off 2 bases at V and 3 bases at J, with 7 bases between the two ends. This CDR3 has 13 amino acids. Germline V gene data show CDR1 as SEHNR and CDR2 as FQNEAQ (reference sequence). The sequenced CDR3 bases are TGTGCCAGCAGCTTACAGGGCGACACTGAA. Protein: CASSLQGDTE. The whole CDR3 protein reads CASSLQGDTEAFF.

In the case of this clone: The sequenced fragment ends 3 residues before the CDR3 boundary, so the rest is inferred from the germline J gene. The gene calls are TRBV18 and TRBJ1-1; D perhaps matches TRBD1 (5 bases). From germline, CDR1 is KGHSH and CDR2 LQKENI. This CDR3 has 16 residues. V was cut by 4 bases and J by 6 bases, with 21 bases left in between. The CDR3 bases that were read are TGTGCCAGCTCACAAACCATTGGGGGGGGATTTGCTGAA. Residues: CASSQTIGGGFAE. In full, the CDR3 is CASSQTIGGGFAEAFF.

The table lists this clone with a few counts. The DNA ends 3 residues before the CDR3 does, and the rest of the CDR3 is filled in from the germline J gene. The chain carries TRBV18 and TRBJ1-3; D ambiguous. CDR1 KGHSH and CDR2 LQKENI come from the germline V gene. There are 16 residues in the CDR3. V lost 3 bases, J lost 2 bases, and 14 bases lay in between. The DNA read from the CDR3 is TGTGCCAGCTCACCGCGACACGGAGCTACTGGAAACACC. It specifies CASSPRHGATGNT. The complete CDR3 protein is CASSPRHGATGNTIYF.

Regarding this clone: The read ends 3 residues shy of where the CDR3 ends; the end is completed using the germline J gene. The J gene is TRBJ2-7, the V gene TRBV19, with 11 bases that match TRBD2. The CDR3 has 16 amino acids. J was trimmed by 5 bases and V by 3 bases; bases with no gene match: 9. Germline V gene lookup returns CDR1 LNHDA and CDR2 SQIVND (reference sequence). The CDR3 bases that were read are TGTGCCAGTAGTATGTTGCGCCTAGCGGGAGGAGACGAG. As protein: CASSMLRLAGGDE. The whole CDR3 sequence reads CASSMLRLAGGDEQYF.